This T cell receptor (beta chain) emerged from a study of shared clonotypes between healthy human individuals. Sequenced by immunoSEQ multiplex PCR; TCRdb stores in-frame clones only, minus some. The sample has fewer than 200,000 clones, around 93% seen once; the top ten hold 0.067%. Sequenced input: naive CD4+ T cells sorted from blood. Regarding subset: CD45RA+ positively selected. This sequence was found in a woman in her twenties or thirties in good health.

Here the CDR3 DNA reads TGTGCCAGCAAAGGGGGCTACCTCACAGATACGCAGTATTTT. Translation: CASKGGYLTDTQYF. The chain combines TRBV7-2 with TRBJ2-3; 7 bases fit TRBD1. The CDR3 length is 14 residues. V lost 7 bases to trimming and J lost 2 bases; unmatched junction nucleotides: 6. Looked up from germline, CDR1 is SGHTA and CDR2 is FQGNSA.